This passage covers 20 T cell receptor beta chains from one sample sequenced in a study of breast tumors, draining lymph nodes, adjacent tissues. Axillary draining lymph nodes of breast cancer patients supplied the node samples. TCRdb re-called the multiplex PCR reads through MiXCR, storing one row per CDR3 protein. The sample consists of tens of thousands of distinct CDR3 sequences, around 29% of them appearing once. The sequencing input was axillary lymph node tissue. The source of these receptors is a female donor with breast cancer. Some clones in this sample may be carry-over from other donors' samples.

This clonotype showed up many times. A read error is possible here, since a much larger clone lies one base away. This chain uses TRBV5-6 with TRBJ2-7; D unclear. Germline CDR1 is SGHDT and CDR2 is YYEEEE. The length of the CDR3 is 12 residues. V lost 4 bases to trimming and J lost 6 bases, with 11 bases between them. Here the CDR3 DNA reads TGTGCCAGCAGCCGACACGCGGCCGAGCAGTACTTC. Translating gives CASSRHAAEQYF.

As to this clonotype: The CDR3 does not end in the conserved phenylalanine or tryptophan, so this is likely a read error. The rearrangement uses TRBV18 and TRBJ2-1; 7 bases are a match to TRBD2. With 4 bases clipped from V and 0 bases from J, the junction kept 6 bases outside the gene matches. The germline CDR1 and CDR2 sequences are KGHSH and LQKENI. The CDR3 runs to 16 residues. The CDR3 protein is CASSLGGRTSYNEQFV. In nucleotides, the CDR3 is TGTGCCAGCTCACTGGGGGGGAGAACCTCCTACAATGAGCAGTTCGTC.

This clonotype was counted many times. The chain employs TRBV12-3 or TRBV12-4 and TRBJ2-7; D remains unclear. This CDR3 has 13 residues. Trimming left V 6 bases short and J 3 bases short, with 12 bases between. The CDR3 reads CASSQTVIYEQYF. CDR3 in DNA: TGTGCCAGCAGCCAGACGGTGATCTACGAGCAGTACTTC.

This clonotype was recorded many times. The V gene is TRBV5-6, the J gene TRBJ2-1; possible D gene TRBD2, 5 bases. Germline CDR1 is SGHDT and CDR2 is YYEEEE. The CDR3 length is 12 residues. V lost 0 bases to trimming and J lost 12 bases, with 10 bases between them. Written as DNA, the CDR3 is TGTGCCAGCAGCTTGGGAGCGGACCTGCAGTTCTTC. Translated: CASSLGADLQFF.

This clonotype was detected many times. The chain recombines TRBV19 with TRBJ2-7, with D unclear. The CDR3 runs 14 residues. Trimming took 4 bases from V and 3 from J, leaving 13 bases between them. Germline V lookup: CDR1 LNHDA, CDR2 SQIVND (reference sequence). The CDR3 DNA sequence: TGTGCCAGTAGTACCTCAGACATGTTCTACGAGCAGTACTTC. It codes for CASSTSDMFYEQYF.

The rearrangement links TRBV7-9 to TRBJ2-1; 8 bases agree with TRBD2. The V gene's germline CDR1 is SEHNR and CDR2 FQNEAQ (reference sequence). The CDR3 runs to 12 residues. Losses at the gene ends were 8 bases for V and 13 bases for J; bases not matched to a gene: 10. Here the CDR3 reads CASGGGYKEQFF. The CDR3 region has the DNA TGTGCCAGCGGCGGGGGGTACAAAGAACAGTTCTTC.

This clonotype has at least ten counts. V and J are TRBV5-5 and TRBJ2-1; 8 bases are a match to TRBD2. The germline CDR1 and CDR2 sequences are SGHKS and YYEKEE (reference sequence). CDR3 length: 16 residues. V gave up 4 bases and J gave up 3 bases; unmatched junction bases: 9. CDR3 in amino acids: CASSPEGSGNYNEQFF. The CDR3 DNA reads TGTGCCAGCAGCCCCGAGGGTAGCGGGAACTACAATGAGCAGTTCTTC.

This clonotype was found many times. CDR3 region: CASSLAGAGNTIYF. CDR3 sequence (DNA): TGTGCCAGCAGCTTAGCCGGCGCTGGAAACACCATATATTTT. The chain joins TRBV7-6 to TRBJ1-3; no clear D gene. Trimming removed 0 bases from V and 2 bases from J, with 5 bases in between. The CDR3 totals 14 residues. Germline-derived CDR1 and CDR2 are SGHVS and FNYEAQ. Full variable domain (outside the CDR3, taken from reference TRBV7-6 and TRBJ1-3): GAGVSQSPRYKVTKRGQDVALRCDPISGHVSLYWYRQALGQGPEFLTYFNYEAQQDKSGLPNDRFSAERPEGSISTLTIQRTEQRDSAMYRCASSLAGAGNTIYFGEGSWLTVV.

This clonotype was observed many times. The chain combines TRBV6-2 or TRBV6-3 with TRBJ2-3; D might be TRBD2 (5 bases). V lost 4 bases, J lost 0 bases, and 11 bases lay in between. In germline, CDR1 is MNHEY, CDR2 SVGEGT. The CDR3 covers 15 residues. The chain's CDR3 is CASSSTAVSTDTQYF. For the CDR3, the DNA is TGTGCCAGCAGTTCTACAGCGGTTAGCACAGATACGCAGTATTTT.

The J gene is TRBJ1-5, the V gene TRBV7-2; 7 nucleotides line up with TRBD1. CDR3 length equals 16 residues. V dropped 9 bases and J dropped 9; count of bases not matched to a gene: 20. CDR1 is SGHTA and CDR2 is FQGNSA in the germline V gene. Here the CDR3 reads CARGTRDSLRRRPQHF. In DNA, the CDR3 is TGTGCCAGAGGGACTCGGGACAGCTTAAGAAGGAGGCCCCAGCATTTT.

This clonotype was counted at least ten times. The rearrangement joins TRBV5-1 to TRBJ2-1; 8 bases line up with TRBD2. CDR3 length: 14 amino acids. J was trimmed by 10 bases and V by 3 bases; bases with no gene match: 9. Germline lookup yields CDR1 SGHRS and CDR2 YFSETQ. This CDR3 reads CASSYSGTLGEQFF. In DNA form, the CDR3 reads TGCGCCAGCAGCTATAGCGGGACGTTGGGAGAGCAGTTCTTC. The variable domain in full, with the rest retrieved from reference TRBV5-1 and TRBJ2-1, is KAGVTQTPRYLIKTRGQQVTLSCSPISGHRSVSWYQQTPGQGLQFLFEYFSETQRNKGNFPGRFSGRQFSNSRSEMNVSTLELGDSALYLCASSYSGTLGEQFFGPGTRLTVL.

Worth noting for this clonotype: This may come from a read error, since a much larger clone is one base off. The chain joins TRBV6-5 to TRBJ1-2; the D gene is possibly TRBD1 (6 bases). The V end lost 5 bases, the J end lost 5 bases, and 15 bases lay between the germline ends. CDR1 and CDR2 from the germline V gene are MNHEY and SVGAGI. CDR3 length: 14 residues. CDR3 bases: TGTGCCAGCAGTGGCGTTCAGGGGCGATATGGCTACACCTTC. Translated, it gives CASSGVQGRYGYTF.

This clonotype was seen at least ten times. The CDR3: CASSTGLAGYNEQFF. The DNA for the CDR3 is TGTGCCAGTAGTACGGGACTAGCGGGTTACAATGAGCAGTTCTTC. This rearrangement joins TRBV19 to TRBJ2-1; TRBD2 matches at 12 bases. V trimming: 4 bases; J trimming: 4 bases; junction bases outside the gene matches: 2. The CDR3 sequence is 15 residues long. Germline CDR1 and CDR2: LNHDA and SQIVND (reference sequence).

In this sample, this clonotype turned up a few times. The chain uses TRBV11-2 and TRBJ2-4; no reliable D call. Deletions cut 4 bases from V and 6 bases from J, with 10 bases between. From germline, CDR1 is SGHAT and CDR2 FQNNGV. The CDR3 has 13 amino acids. In DNA, the CDR3 is TGTGCCAGCAGCTGGGCCCGGAGAAACATTCAGTACTTC. Translating it yields CASSWARRNIQYF.

This clonotype came up many times. The chain couples TRBV4-3 to TRBJ1-5, with 8 bases identical to TRBD1. This CDR3 region has 17 residues. Germline trimming cut 3 bases from V and 5 bases from J; bases unmatched to any gene: 12. Germline V CDR1 and CDR2: LGHNA, YSLEER. The CDR3 coding sequence is TGCGCCAGCAGCCAGGGTCCCGGGACAGGTTTGGATCAGCCCCAGCATTTT. This codes for CASSQGPGTGLDQPQHF.

This clonotype was found many times. The chain joins TRBV4-1 to TRBJ2-7; 7 nucleotides align to TRBD1. The V and J ends lost 2 bases and 6 bases, in that order; junction bases with no gene match: 10. The length of the CDR3 is 15 residues. The germline V gene encodes CDR1 MGHRA and CDR2 YSYEKL. The CDR3 nucleotides read TGCGCCAGCAGCCAAATCGACAGGGTAGTACGCGAGCAGTACTTC. Amino acid sequence: CASSQIDRVVREQYF.

This clonotype came up a few times. The genes are TRBV19 and TRBJ1-1, with a tentative D call TRBD1 (5 bases). The ends were cut back, 6 bases at V and 4 bases at J, with 15 bases in the middle. Looked up from germline, CDR1 is LNHDA and CDR2 is SQIVND (reference sequence). CDR3 size: 14 residues. The CDR3 protein is CASRAQGRITEAFF. The CDR3 bases are TGTGCCAGTAGGGCCCAGGGCCGGATCACTGAAGCTTTCTTT.

At least ten counts were recorded for this clonotype. The chain recombines TRBV27 with TRBJ2-7, with 9 positions matching TRBD2. The CDR3 has 15 residues. Per germline, CDR1 MNHEY and CDR2 SMNVEV (reference sequence). J lost 1 base, V lost 5 bases, and 6 bases had no gene match. In DNA form, the CDR3 reads TGTGCCAGCAGTCTGAGTAGCGGGAGATCCTACGAGCAGTACTTC. This translates into CASSLSSGRSYEQYF.

This clonotype was seen at least ten times. The rearrangement uses TRBV11-2 and TRBJ2-1; TRBD2 agrees at 8 bases. This CDR3 has 15 residues. The junction had 2 bases not matched to a gene; V was cut back by 4 bases and J by 0 bases. From germline, CDR1 is SGHAT and CDR2 FQNNGV. This CDR3 is CASSSSGSSYNEQFF. CDR3 coding DNA: TGTGCCAGCAGCTCAAGCGGGAGCTCCTACAATGAGCAGTTCTTC. The entire variable domain, with the rest obtained from reference TRBV11-2 and TRBJ2-1, is as follows: EAGVAQSPRYKIIEKRQSVAFWCNPISGHATLYWYQQILGQGPKLLIQFQNNGVVDDSQLPKDRFSAERLKGVDSTLKIQPAKLEDSAVYLCASSSSGSSYNEQFFGPGTRLTVL.

This clonotype was seen many times. A much more abundant neighbour one base away suggests this may be a read error. This chain connects TRBV29-1 to TRBJ1-2, with 12 bases aligning to TRBD1. CDR3 length: 15 amino acids. The germline V gene encodes CDR1 SQVTM and CDR2 ANQGSEA. CDR3 sequence: CRVPPGQGAGYGYTF. For the CDR3, the DNA is TGCAGAGTCCCCCCGGGACAGGGGGCTGGCTATGGCTACACCTTC.